This T cell receptor (beta chain) was identified in a study of blood T cell repertoires in COVID-19. Overall study: Samples representing acute and convalescent COVID-19 were sourced from the United States, Italy and Spain.

Authors' analysis steps: Reference gene primers were amplified, and this amplification served to estimate nucleated cell counts. Method: immunoSEQ multiplex PCR; TCRdb's copy keeps in-frame clones and lacks some. For V, J and clone size, that table is used; D and trimming come from the DNA. The sample yields 150,000 to 200,000 clones, 70% to 85% seen once. The CDR3 runs to 13 residues. Between the trimmed V and J ends, which lost 3 bases and 8 bases, there was a span of 13 bases. The germline CDR1 and CDR2 sequences are LNHDA and SQIVND (reference sequence). The specimen was PBMCs or T cells enriched from blood (not recorded which). The chain links TRBV19 to TRBJ1-2; D might be TRBD1 (6 bases). The source is a man aged 45-65 years who had recovered from COVID-19. CDR3 coding DNA: TGTGCCAGTAGTATGGAGATCAGGGGCGGCTACACCTTC. Its protein product is CASSMEIRGGYTF.